The 4 T cell receptor beta chains below all came from one sample that was sequenced in a study of shared clonotypes between healthy human individuals. The table came from immunoSEQ multiplex PCR; TCRdb's copy has only in-frame clones and leaves some out. The sample yields about 2 million clones, 85% to 95% seen once. The source material was naive CD4+ T cells sorted from blood. Subset specified: CD45RA+ positively selected. These receptors were taken from a man aged 18 to 30 in good health.

For the CDR3, the DNA is TGCAGCCTCTCGACTAGCGGGGGCCACTACAATGAGCAGTTCTTC. This codes for CSLSTSGGHYNEQFF. This rearrangement joins TRBV29-1 to TRBJ2-1; TRBD2 aligns across 12 bases. The CDR3 totals 15 residues. Trimming took 8 bases from V and 3 from J; bases not matched to a gene: 8. In germline, CDR1 is SQVTM, CDR2 ANQGSEA.

V and J are TRBV5-1 and TRBJ2-3, with D maybe TRBD2 (5 bases). Germline V gene sequence: CDR1 SGHRS, CDR2 YFSETQ. With 6 bases removed from V and 4 bases from J, the gap between germline ends came to 15 bases. This CDR3 is built from 14 residues. The CDR3 DNA sequence: TGCGCCAGCACAACAACCTCCGGGGCAGATACGCAGTATTTT. Its translation: CASTTTSGADTQYF.

V is TRBV4-3 and J is TRBJ1-2, with D hard to call. V lost 0 bases and J 0 bases, leaving 5 bases between the germline ends. The CDR3 runs to 14 residues. Germline assignment: CDR1 LGHNA and CDR2 YSLEER. The CDR3 DNA is TGCGCCAGCAGCCAAGATTCGACTAACTATGGCTACACCTTC. It yields the protein CASSQDSTNYGYTF.

The table lists this clone with a count of one. The chain recombines TRBV5-1 with TRBJ2-3, with TRBD1 as a possible D gene (7 bases). Trimming left V 4 bases short and J 2 bases short, with 14 bases between. CDR1 is SGHRS, CDR2 YFSETQ, per germline. The CDR3 sequence is 15 residues long. CDR3 sequence (DNA): TGCGCCAGCAGCGCGGGGACAGCAGACACAGATACGCAGTATTTT. It codes for CASSAGTADTDTQYF.